This paragraph reports one T cell receptor beta chain. The entry originates in a study of T cell changes during pregnancy in multiple sclerosis. Germline V gene sequence: CDR1 SEHNR, CDR2 FQNEAQ (reference sequence). CDR3 length: 12 residues. Between the trimmed V and J ends, which lost 3 bases and 2 bases, there was a span of 5 bases. The table came from immunoSEQ multiplex PCR; TCRdb's copy has only in-frame clones and leaves some out. Found here are approximately 60,000 clones, under 95% of them singletons; the top ten hold 3% to 4%. V is TRBV7-9 and J is TRBJ2-7; D remains ambiguous. The clonotype comes from a female donor in good health, enrolled as a control in a pregnancy study. Here the sequenced sample was peripheral blood, taken after pregnancy. The CDR3 sequence: CASSFSTYEQYF. The CDR3, as DNA: TGTGCCAGCAGCTTTAGTACCTACGAGCAGTACTTC.